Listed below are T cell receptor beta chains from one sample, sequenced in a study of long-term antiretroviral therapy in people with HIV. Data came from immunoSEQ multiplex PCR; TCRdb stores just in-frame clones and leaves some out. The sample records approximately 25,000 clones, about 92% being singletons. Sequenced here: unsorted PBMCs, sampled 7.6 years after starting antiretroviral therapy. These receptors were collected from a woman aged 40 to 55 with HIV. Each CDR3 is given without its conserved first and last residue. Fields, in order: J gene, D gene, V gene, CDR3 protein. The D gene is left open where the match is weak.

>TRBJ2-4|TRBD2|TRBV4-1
ASSQESSGGRKNIQY
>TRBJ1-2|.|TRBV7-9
ASSSDRGYT
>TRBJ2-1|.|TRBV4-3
ASSQDPSSNEQF
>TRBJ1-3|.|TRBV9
ASSVGGTGNTIY
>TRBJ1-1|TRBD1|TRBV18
ASSLTGTMNTEAF
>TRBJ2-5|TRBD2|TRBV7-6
ASSLYGTSGNQETQY
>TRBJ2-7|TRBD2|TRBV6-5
ASSYSGGTYEQY
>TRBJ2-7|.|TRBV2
ASSAGRGEQY
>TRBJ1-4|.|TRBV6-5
ASSYSWGIEKLF
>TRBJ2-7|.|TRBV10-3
ASSRDGYEQY
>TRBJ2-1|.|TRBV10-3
AIRGRAGEQF